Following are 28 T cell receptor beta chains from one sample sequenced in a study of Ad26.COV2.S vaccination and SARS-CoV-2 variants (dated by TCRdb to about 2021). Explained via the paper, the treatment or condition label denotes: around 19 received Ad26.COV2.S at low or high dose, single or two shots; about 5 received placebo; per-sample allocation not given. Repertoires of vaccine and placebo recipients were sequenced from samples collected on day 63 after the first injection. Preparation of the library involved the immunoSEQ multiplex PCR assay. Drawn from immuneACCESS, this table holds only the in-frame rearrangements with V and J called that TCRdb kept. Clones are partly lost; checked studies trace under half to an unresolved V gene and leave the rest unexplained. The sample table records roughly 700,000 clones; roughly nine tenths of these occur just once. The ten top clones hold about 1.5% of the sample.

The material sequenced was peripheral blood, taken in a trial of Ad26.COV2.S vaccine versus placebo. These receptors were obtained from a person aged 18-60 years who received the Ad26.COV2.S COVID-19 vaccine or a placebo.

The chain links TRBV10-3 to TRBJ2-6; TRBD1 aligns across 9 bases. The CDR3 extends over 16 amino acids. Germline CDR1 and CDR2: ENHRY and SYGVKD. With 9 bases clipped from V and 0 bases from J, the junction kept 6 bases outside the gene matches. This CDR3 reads CAIPGQGVSGANVLTF. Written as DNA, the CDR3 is TGTGCCATTCCGGGACAGGGCGTCTCTGGGGCCAACGTCCTGACTTTC.

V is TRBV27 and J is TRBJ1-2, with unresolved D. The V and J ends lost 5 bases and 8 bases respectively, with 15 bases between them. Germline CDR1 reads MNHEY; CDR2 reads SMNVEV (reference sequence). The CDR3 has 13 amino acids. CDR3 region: CASSPSGGVGYTF. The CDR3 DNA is TGTGCCAGCAGTCCGTCAGGTGGTGTGGGCTACACCTTC.

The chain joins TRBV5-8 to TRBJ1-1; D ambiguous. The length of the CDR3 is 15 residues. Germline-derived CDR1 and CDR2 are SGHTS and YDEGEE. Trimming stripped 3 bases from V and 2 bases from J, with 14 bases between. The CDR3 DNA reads TGTGCCAGCAGCTCCCTCGGATACCAAAACACTGAAGCTTTCTTT. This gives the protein CASSSLGYQNTEAFF.

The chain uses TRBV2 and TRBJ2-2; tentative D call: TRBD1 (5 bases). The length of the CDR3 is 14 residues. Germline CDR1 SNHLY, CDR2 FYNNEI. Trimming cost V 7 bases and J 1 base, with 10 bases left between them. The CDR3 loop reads CASTPRENTGELFF. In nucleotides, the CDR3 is TGTGCCAGCACCCCCAGGGAGAACACCGGGGAGCTGTTTTTT. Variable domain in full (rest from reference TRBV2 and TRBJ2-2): EPEVTQTPSHQVTQMGQEVILRCVPISNHLYFYWYRQILGQKVEFLVSFYNNEISEKSEIFDDQFSVERPDGSNFTLKIRSTKLEDSAMYFCASTPRENTGELFFGEGSRLTVL.

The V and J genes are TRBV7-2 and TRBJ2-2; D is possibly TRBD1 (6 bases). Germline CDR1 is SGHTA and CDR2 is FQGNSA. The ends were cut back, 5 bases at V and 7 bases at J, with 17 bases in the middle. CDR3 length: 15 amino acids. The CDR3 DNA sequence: TGTGCCAGCAGCCCCTACACAGGGTACGGCGGGGAGCTGTTTTTT. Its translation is CASSPYTGYGGELFF.

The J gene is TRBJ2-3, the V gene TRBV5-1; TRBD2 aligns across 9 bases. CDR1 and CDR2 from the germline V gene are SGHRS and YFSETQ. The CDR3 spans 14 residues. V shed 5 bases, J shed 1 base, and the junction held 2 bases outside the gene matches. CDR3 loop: CASRTSGRTDTQYF. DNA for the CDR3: TGCGCCAGCAGGACTAGCGGACGCACAGATACGCAGTATTTT.

CDR3 nucleotides: TGCGCCAGCAGCTTAAGACAGGGAGGGACCGGGGAGCTGTTTTTT. Its protein product is CASSLRQGGTGELFF. The V call is TRBV5-1, the J call TRBJ2-2, with D possibly being TRBD1 or TRBD2 (7 bases each). The germline V gene has CDR1 SGHRS and CDR2 YFSETQ. The CDR3 has 15 amino acids. Trimming left V 2 bases short and J 5 bases short, with 13 bases between.

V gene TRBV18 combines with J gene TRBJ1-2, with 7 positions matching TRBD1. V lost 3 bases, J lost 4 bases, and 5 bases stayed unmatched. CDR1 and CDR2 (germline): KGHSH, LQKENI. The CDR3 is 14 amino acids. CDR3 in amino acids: CASSPGTVSYGYTF. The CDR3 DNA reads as TGTGCCAGCTCACCCGGGACAGTCAGCTATGGCTACACCTTC.

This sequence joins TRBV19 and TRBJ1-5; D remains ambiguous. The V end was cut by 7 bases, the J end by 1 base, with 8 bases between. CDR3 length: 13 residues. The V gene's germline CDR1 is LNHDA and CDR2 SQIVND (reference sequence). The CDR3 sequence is CASKSESNQPQHF. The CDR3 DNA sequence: TGTGCCAGTAAATCCGAGAGCAATCAGCCCCAGCATTTT. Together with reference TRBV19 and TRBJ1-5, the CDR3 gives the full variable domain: DGGITQSPKYLFRKEGQNVTLSCEQNLNHDAMYWYRQDPGQGLRLIYYSQIVNDFQKGDIAEGYSVSREKKESFPLTVTSAQKNPTAFYLCASKSESNQPQHFGDGTRLSIL.

The CDR3 DNA sequence: TGTGCCAGCAGCTTAGCACAGGTGGGGACCCCACCCCTCCACTTT. Translating it yields CASSLAQVGTPPLHF. The chain joins TRBV7-8 to TRBJ1-6; possibly TRBD1 for D (5 bases). Germline-derived CDR1 and CDR2 are SGHVS and FQNEAQ. Between the trimmed V and J ends, which lost 0 bases and 11 bases, there was a span of 14 bases. This CDR3 has 15 residues.

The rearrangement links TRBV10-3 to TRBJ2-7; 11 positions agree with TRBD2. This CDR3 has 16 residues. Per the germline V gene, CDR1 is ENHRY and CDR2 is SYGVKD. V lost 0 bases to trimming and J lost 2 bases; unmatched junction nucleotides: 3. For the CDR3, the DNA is TGTGCCATCAGTGAGTCAACTAGCGGGAGAACCTACGAGCAGTACTTC. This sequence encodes CAISESTSGRTYEQYF.

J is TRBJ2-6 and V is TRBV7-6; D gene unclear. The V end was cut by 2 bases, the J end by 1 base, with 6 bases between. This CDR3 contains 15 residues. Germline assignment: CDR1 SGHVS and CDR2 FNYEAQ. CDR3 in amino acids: CASSLSSSGANVLTF. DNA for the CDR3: TGTGCCAGCAGCTTAAGTTCGTCTGGGGCCAACGTCCTGACTTTC.

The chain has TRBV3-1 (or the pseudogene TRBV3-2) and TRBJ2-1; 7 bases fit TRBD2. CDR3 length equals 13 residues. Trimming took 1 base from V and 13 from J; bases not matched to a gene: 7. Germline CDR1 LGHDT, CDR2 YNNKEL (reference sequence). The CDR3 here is CASSQVGTIAQFF. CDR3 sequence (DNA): TGTGCCAGCAGCCAAGTAGGGACTATCGCACAGTTCTTC.

The CDR3 protein is CASYGTSGRAKYEQYF. DNA of the CDR3: TGTGCCAGCTACGGGACTAGCGGGAGGGCCAAGTACGAGCAGTACTTC. This chain connects TRBV27 to TRBJ2-7; the match to TRBD2 covers 16 bases. The CDR3 runs to 16 residues. V shed 8 bases, J shed 4 bases, and the junction held 8 bases outside the gene matches. CDR1 MNHEY and CDR2 SMNVEV come from the germline V gene (reference sequence).

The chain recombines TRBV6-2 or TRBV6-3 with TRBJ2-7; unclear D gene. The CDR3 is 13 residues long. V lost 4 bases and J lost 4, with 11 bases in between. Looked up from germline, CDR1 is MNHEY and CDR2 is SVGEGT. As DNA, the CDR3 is TGTGCCAGCAGTTCCGAACCCAAATACGAGCAGTACTTC. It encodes CASSSEPKYEQYF.

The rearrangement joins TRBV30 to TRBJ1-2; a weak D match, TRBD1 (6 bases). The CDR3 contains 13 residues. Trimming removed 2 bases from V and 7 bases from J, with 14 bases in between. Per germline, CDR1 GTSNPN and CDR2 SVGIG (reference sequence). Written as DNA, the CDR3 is TGTGCCTGGAGTCTACAGGGAAGAGCTGGCTACACCTTC. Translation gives CAWSLQGRAGYTF.

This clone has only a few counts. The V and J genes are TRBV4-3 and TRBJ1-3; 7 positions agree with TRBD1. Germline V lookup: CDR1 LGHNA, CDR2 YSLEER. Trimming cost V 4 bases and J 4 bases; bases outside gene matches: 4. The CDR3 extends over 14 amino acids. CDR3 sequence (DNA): TGCGCCAGCAGCCTACAGGGGATGGGAAACACCATATATTTT. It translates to CASSLQGMGNTIYF.

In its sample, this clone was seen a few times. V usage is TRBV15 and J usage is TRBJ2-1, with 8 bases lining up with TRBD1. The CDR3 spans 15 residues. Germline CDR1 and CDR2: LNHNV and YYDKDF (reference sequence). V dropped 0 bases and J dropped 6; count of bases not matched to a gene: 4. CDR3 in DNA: TGTGCCACCAGCAGAGAGGCGACAGGGGTCAATGAGCAGTTCTTC. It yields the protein CATSREATGVNEQFF. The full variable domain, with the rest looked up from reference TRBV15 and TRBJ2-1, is DAMVIQNPRYQVTQFGKPVTLSCSQTLNHNVMYWYQQKSSQAPKLLFHYYDKDFNNEADTPDNFQSRRPNTSFCFLDIRSPGLGDTAMYLCATSREATGVNEQFFGPGTRLTVL.

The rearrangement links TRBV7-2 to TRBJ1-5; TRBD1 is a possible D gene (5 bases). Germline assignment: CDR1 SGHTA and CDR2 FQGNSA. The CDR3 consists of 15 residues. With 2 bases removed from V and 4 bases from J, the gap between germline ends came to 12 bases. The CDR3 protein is CASSLYSRVNQPQHF. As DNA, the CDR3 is TGTGCCAGCAGCTTATATTCCAGGGTTAATCAGCCCCAGCATTTT.

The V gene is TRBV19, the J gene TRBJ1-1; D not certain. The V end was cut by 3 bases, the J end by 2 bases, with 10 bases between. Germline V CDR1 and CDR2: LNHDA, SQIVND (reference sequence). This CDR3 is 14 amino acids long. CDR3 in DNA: TGTGCCAGTAGTATCCGACACGGCAACACTGAAGCTTTCTTT. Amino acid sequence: CASSIRHGNTEAFF.

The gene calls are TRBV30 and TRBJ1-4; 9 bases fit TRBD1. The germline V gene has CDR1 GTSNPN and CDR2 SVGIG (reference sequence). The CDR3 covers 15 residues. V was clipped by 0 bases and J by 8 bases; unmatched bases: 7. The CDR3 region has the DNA TGTGCCTGGAGTGTAGTGGGGACAGGGTCAGAAAAACTGTTTTTT. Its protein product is CAWSVVGTGSEKLFF.

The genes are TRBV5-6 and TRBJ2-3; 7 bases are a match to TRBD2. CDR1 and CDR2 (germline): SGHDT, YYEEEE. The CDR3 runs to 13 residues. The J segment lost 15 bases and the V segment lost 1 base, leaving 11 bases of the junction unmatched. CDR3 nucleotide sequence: TGTGCCAGCAGCTTGTATGGTCCTGCGGGGGAATATTTT. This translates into CASSLYGPAGEYF.

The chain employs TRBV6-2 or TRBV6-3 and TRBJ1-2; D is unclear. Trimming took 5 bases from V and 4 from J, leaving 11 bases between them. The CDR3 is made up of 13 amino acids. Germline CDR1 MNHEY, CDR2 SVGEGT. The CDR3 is CASSLQRRYGYTF. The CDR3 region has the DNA TGTGCCAGCAGTCTTCAGCGACGCTATGGCTACACCTTC.

The CDR3: CASSVVTGGYNEQFF. CDR3 bases: TGTGCCAGCAGCGTAGTCACAGGGGGCTACAATGAGCAGTTCTTC. The V call is TRBV9, the J call TRBJ2-1; 8 bases agree with TRBD1. The CDR3 runs 15 residues. Germline V lookup: CDR1 SGDLS, CDR2 YYNGEE. Unmatched junction bases numbered 2, after V lost 0 bases and J lost 3 bases.

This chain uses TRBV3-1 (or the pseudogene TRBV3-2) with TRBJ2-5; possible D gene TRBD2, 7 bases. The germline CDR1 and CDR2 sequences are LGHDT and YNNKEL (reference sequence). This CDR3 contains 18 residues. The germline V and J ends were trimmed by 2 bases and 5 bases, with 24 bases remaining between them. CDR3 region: CASSQNLISRGAGETQYF. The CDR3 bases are TGTGCCAGCAGCCAAAATCTGATTAGCCGGGGGGCGGGGGAGACCCAGTACTTC.

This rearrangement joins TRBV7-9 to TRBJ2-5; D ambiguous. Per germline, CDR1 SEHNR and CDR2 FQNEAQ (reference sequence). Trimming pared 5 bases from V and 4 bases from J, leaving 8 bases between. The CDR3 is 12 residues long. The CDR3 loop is CASSQTSETQYF. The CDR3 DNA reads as TGTGCCAGCAGCCAAACGTCAGAGACCCAGTACTTC. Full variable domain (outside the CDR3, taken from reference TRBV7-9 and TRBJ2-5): DTGVSQNPRHKITKRGQNVTFRCDPISEHNRLYWYRQTLGQGPEFLTYFQNEAQLEKSRLLSDRFSAERPKGSFSTLEIQRTEQGDSAMYLCASSQTSETQYFGPGTRLLVL.

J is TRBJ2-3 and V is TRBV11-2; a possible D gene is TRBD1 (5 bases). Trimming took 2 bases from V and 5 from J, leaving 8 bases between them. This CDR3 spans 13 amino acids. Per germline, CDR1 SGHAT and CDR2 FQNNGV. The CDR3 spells CASSLTGGDTQYF. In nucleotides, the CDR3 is TGTGCCAGCAGCTTAACAGGCGGAGATACGCAGTATTTT.

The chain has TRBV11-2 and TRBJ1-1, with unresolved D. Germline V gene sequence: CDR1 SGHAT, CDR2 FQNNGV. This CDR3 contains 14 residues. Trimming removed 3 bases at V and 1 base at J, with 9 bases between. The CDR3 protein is CASSFHWANTEAFF. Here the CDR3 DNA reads TGTGCCAGCAGCTTCCATTGGGCGAACACTGAAGCTTTCTTT.